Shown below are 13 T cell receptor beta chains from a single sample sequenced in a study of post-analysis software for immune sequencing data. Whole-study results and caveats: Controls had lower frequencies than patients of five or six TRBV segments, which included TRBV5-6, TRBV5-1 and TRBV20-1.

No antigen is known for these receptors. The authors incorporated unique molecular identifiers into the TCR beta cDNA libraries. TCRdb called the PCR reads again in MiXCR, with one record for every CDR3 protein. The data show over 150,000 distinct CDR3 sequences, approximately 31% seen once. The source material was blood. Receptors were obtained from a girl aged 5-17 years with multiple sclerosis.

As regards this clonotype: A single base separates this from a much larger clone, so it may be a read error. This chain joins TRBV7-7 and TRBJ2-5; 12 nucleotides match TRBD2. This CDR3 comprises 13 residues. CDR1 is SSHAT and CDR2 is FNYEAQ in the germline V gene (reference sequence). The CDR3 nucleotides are TGTGCTAGCAGCCCCGGGACTAGCGGGTTGCAGTACTTC. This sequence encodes CASSPGTSGLQYF. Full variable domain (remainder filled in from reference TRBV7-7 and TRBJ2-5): GAGVSQSPRYKVTKRGQDVTLRCDPISSHATLYWYQQALGQGPEFLTYFNYEAQPDKSGLPSDRFSAERPEGSISTLTIQRTEQRDSAMYRCASSPGTSGLQYFGPGTRLLVL.

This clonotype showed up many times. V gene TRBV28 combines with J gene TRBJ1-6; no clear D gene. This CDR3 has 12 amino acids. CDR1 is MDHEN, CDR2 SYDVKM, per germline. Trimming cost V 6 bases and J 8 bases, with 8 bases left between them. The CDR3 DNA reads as TGTGCCAGCAGAAGTAGCGATTCACCCCTCCACTTT. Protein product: CASRSSDSPLHF.

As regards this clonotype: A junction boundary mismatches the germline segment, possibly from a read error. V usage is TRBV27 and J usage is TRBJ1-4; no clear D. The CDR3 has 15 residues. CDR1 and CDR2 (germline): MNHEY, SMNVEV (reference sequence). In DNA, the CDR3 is TGTGTCAGCAGTCAAACATGGACGGCTAATGAAAAACTGTTTTTT. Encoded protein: CVSSQTWTANEKLFF.

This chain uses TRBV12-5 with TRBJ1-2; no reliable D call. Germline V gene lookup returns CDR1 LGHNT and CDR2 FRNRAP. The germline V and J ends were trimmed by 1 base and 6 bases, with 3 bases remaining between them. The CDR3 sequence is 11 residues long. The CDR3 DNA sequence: TGTGCTAGTGGTTTGGGGGATGGCTACACCTTC. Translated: CASGLGDGYTF.

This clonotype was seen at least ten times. Here the CDR3 reads CAARQVSNYNEQFF. CDR3 bases: TGTGCTGCCCGACAGGTGTCAAATTACAATGAGCAGTTCTTC. The V gene is TRBV27, the J gene TRBJ2-1; maybe TRBD1 (6 bases). The CDR3 covers 14 residues. Germline V CDR1 and CDR2: MNHEY, SMNVEV (reference sequence).

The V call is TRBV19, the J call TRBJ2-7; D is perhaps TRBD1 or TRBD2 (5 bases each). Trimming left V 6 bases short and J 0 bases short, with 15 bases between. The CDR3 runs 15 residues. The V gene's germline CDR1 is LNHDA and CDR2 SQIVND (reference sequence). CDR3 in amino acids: CASRIGASGSYEQYF. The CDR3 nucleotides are TGTGCCAGTAGGATCGGGGCTTCGGGCTCCTACGAGCAGTACTTC.

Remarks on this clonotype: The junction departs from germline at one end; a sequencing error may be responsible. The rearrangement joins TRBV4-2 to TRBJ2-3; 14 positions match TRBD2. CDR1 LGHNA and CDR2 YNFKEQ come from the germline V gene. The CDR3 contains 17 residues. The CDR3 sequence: CAGSKSGTSGRGDAQYF. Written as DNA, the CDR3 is TGTGCCGGCAGCAAGTCCGGGACTAGCGGGAGAGGAGATGCGCAGTATTTT.

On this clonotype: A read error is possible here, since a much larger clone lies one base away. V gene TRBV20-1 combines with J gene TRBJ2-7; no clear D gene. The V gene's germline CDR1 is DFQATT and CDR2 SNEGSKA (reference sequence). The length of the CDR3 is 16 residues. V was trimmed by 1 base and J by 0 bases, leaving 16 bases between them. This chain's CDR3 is CSARGLSLSSSYEQYF. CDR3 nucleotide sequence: TGCAGTGCTAGAGGGCTTTCCCTTTCAAGCTCCTACGAGCAGTACTTC.

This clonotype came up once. The CDR3 bases are TGCAGTGCTTGTCCCGCTGGTCTCTACAATGAGCAGTTCTTC. This sequence encodes CSACPAGLYNEQFF. The chain employs TRBV20-1 and TRBJ2-1; D gene uncertain. The germline V gene encodes CDR1 DFQATT and CDR2 SNEGSKA (reference sequence). V was trimmed by 5 bases and J by 3 bases, leaving 14 bases between them. This CDR3 is built from 14 residues.

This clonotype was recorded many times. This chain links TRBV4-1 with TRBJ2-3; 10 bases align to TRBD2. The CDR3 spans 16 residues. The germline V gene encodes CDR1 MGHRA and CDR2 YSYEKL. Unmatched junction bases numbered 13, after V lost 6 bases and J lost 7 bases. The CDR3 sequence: CASSPLGAGGLNTQYF. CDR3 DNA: TGCGCCAGCAGTCCCTTAGGAGCGGGAGGGCTGAATACGCAGTATTTT.

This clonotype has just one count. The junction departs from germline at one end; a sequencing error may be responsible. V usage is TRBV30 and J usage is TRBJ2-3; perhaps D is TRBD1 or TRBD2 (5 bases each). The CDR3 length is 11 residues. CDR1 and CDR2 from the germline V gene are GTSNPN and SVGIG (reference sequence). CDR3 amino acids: CGAEVADTQYF. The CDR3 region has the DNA TGCGGGGCGGAGGTCGCAGATACGCAGTATTTT.

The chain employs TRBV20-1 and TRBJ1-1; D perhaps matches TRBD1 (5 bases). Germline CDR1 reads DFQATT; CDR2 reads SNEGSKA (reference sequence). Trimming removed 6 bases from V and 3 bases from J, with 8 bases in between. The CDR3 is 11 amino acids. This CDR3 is CSARDDTEAFF. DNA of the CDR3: TGCAGTGCCAGGGATGACACTGAAGCTTTCTTT.

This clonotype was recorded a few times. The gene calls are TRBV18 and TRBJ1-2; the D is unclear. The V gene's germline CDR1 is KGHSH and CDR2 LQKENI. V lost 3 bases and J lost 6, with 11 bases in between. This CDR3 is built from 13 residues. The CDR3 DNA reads TGTGCCAGCTCACCGGACCCCTTTGATGGCTACACCTTC. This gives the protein CASSPDPFDGYTF.